This entry is about one T cell receptor (beta chain). Its antigen is currently unknown. The data are from a study of OX40 agonist ivuxolimab in advanced cancers. Overall study results and limits: Which antigen the expanded peripheral T cells recognized is unknown. Dose levels from 0.1 to 3.0 mg/kg saw CD4+ and CD8+ blood T cells expand clonally by week 6. In CD8+ T cells, expanded clones were on average more numerous than in CD4+.

J was trimmed by 10 bases and V by 4 bases; bases with no gene match: 9. The CDR3 covers 15 residues. The germline V gene has CDR1 SNHLY and CDR2 FYNNEI. If patients had autoimmune disease history or systemic immunosuppression, they were excluded. Data came from immunoSEQ multiplex PCR; TCRdb stores just in-frame clones and leaves some out. The data hold more than 50,000 clones, with nearly 80% observed a single time. This sequence was found in an adult with an advanced solid tumor such as melanoma, head and neck, liver or kidney cancer. The gene calls are TRBV2 and TRBJ1-6; 8 bases agree with TRBD1. Sequenced here: CD4+ or CD8+ T cells sorted from blood, sampled in a trial of the OX40 agonist ivuxolimab. CDR3 nucleotide sequence: TGTGCCAGCAGTGGTCAGACAGGGGAGAACTCACCCCTCCACTTT. This gives the protein CASSGQTGENSPLHF.